Listed below are T cell receptor beta chains from one sample, sequenced in a study of neurological immune-mediated disorders. TCRdb independently ran MiXCR on the 5' RACE reads; one entry per CDR3 protein. The sample shows about 62,000 distinct CDR3 sequences, approximately 3.7% of them seen only once. Sequencing input: PBMCs. The receptors come from a woman aged 45-65 years with multiple sclerosis. The CDR3 runs from the conserved cysteine through the conserved F or W. D genes are given only for firm matches. Clone size is stated in some rows and not others, as once, few, many or a class when expanded.

TRBV4-2	TRBJ2-7	-	many	CASSQGSATGPYEQYF	TGTGCCAGCAGCCAAGGCAGCGCGACAGGTCCCTACGAGCAGTACTTC
TRBV19	TRBJ2-5	-	-	CASSIGAGGETQYF	TGTGCCAGTAGTATAGGGGCCGGGGGAGAGACCCAGTACTTC
TRBV29-1	TRBJ2-3	TRBD1	many	CSASRGQTDTQYF	TGCAGCGCCTCGAGGGGGCAGACAGATACGCAGTATTTT
TRBV20-1	TRBJ2-7	TRBD1	many	CSVRDRGRLSSYEQYF	TGCAGTGTCCGGGACAGGGGGCGTCTGAGCTCCTACGAGCAGTACTTC
TRBV20-1	TRBJ2-7	-	-	CSARSLTVSYEQYF	TGCAGTGCTCGGAGTTTGACGGTATCCTACGAGCAGTACTTC
TRBV9	TRBJ2-5	-	-	CASSPEERQETQYF	TGTGCCAGCAGCCCTGAGGAGCGCCAAGAGACCCAGTACTTC
TRBV27	TRBJ2-1	TRBD1	many	CASSSGQGNNEQFF	TGTGCCAGCAGTTCGGGACAGGGCAACAATGAGCAGTTCTTC
TRBV27	TRBJ1-2	TRBD1	many	CASSLYAGTGEYGYTF	TGTGCCAGCAGTTTATATGCAGGGACAGGAGAATATGGCTACACCTTC
TRBV20-1	TRBJ2-1	TRBD2	many	CSARDGTSGHNEQFF	TGCAGTGCTAGAGATGGGACTAGCGGACACAATGAGCAGTTCTTC
TRBV7-2	TRBJ2-3	-	many	CASSPRHLSTDTQYF	TGTGCCAGCAGCCCTAGACATCTTAGCACAGATACGCAGTATTTT
TRBV15	TRBJ2-6	-	many	CATSREGVQGTGANVLTF	TGTGCCACCAGCAGAGAGGGGGTTCAGGGCACTGGGGCCAACGTCCTGACTTTC
TRBV20-1	TRBJ1-6	TRBD1	many	CSASLQGAVSPLHF	TGCAGTGCTAGCCTGCAGGGGGCGGTTTCACCCCTCCACTTT
TRBV5-6	TRBJ1-2	TRBD1	many	CASGLQGLHGYTF	TGTGCCAGCGGGCTACAGGGGCTTCATGGCTACACCTTC
TRBV7-8	TRBJ2-2	-	many	CASSLPRAYPGELFF	TGTGCCAGCAGCTTACCCCGGGCCTACCCCGGGGAGCTGTTTTTT
TRBV29-1	TRBJ2-7	TRBD1	many	CSAGQGKGSYEQYF	TGCAGCGCCGGACAGGGGAAGGGATCCTACGAGCAGTACTTC
TRBV24-1	TRBJ2-1	TRBD1	many	CATSDSGTGDNEQFF	TGTGCCACCAGTGATTCCGGGACAGGGGATAATGAGCAGTTCTTC
TRBV12-3/TRBV12-4	TRBJ2-2	TRBD2	many	CASSGGLAGDTGELFF	TGTGCCAGCAGTGGAGGACTAGCGGGAGACACCGGGGAGCTGTTTTTT
TRBV7-6	TRBJ2-3	-	many	CASSLTLGSADTQYF	TGTGCCAGCAGCCTGACTCTCGGAAGCGCAGATACGCAGTATTTT
TRBV5-1	TRBJ1-4	-	many	CASSLGAGTNEKLFF	TGCGCCAGCAGCCTAGGTGCGGGAACTAATGAAAAACTGTTTTTT
TRBV9	TRBJ2-7	-	many	CASSDSIGRMEEQYF	TGTGCCAGCAGCGACTCGATAGGAAGAATGGAGGAGCAGTACTTC
TRBV20-1	TRBJ2-3	-	many	CSAQPPGLRGDTQYF	TGCAGTGCACAGCCCCCGGGATTAAGGGGAGATACGCAGTATTTT
TRBV7-8	TRBJ1-2	-	many	CASSENNWANYGYTF	TGTGCCAGCAGCGAAAATAATTGGGCTAACTATGGCTACACCTTC
TRBV27	TRBJ2-7	TRBD1	few	CASSNSYGTGFYEQYF	TGTGCCAGCAGTAATTCCTACGGGACAGGGTTCTACGAGCAGTACTTC
TRBV7-2	TRBJ1-6	TRBD1	many	CASSPPGGQLISPLHF	TGTGCCAGCAGCCCCCCAGGGGGACAGTTAATTTCACCCCTCCACTTT